The clone carrying this TCR beta chain was counted a single time. Other nucleotide sequences from this sample produce the same CDR3. The data were obtained in a study of blood T cell repertoires in COVID-19. About the study: Sources were T cells, B-cell-depleted T cells, or PBMCs; the material itself was cDNA or gDNA.

The V end was cut by 3 bases, the J end by 7 bases, with 27 bases between. CDR3 length: 19 amino acids. Looked up from germline, CDR1 is KGHDR and CDR2 is SFDVKD. The data were produced by immunoSEQ multiplex PCR, yet TCRdb's version contains in-frame clones alone and is incomplete. This table holds roughly 70,000 clones, 70% to 75% found once. The sequence came from a man in his 60s with acute or convalescent COVID-19. The V call is TRBV24-1, the J call TRBJ1-5; TRBD1 might be the D (6 bases). Sequencing was done on a sample of peripheral blood. The CDR3, as DNA: TGTGCCACCAGTGATAGGAAGTTAATTAGGGGGGGCGGGGGGCAGCCCCAGCATTTT. Translation gives CATSDRKLIRGGGGQPQHF.